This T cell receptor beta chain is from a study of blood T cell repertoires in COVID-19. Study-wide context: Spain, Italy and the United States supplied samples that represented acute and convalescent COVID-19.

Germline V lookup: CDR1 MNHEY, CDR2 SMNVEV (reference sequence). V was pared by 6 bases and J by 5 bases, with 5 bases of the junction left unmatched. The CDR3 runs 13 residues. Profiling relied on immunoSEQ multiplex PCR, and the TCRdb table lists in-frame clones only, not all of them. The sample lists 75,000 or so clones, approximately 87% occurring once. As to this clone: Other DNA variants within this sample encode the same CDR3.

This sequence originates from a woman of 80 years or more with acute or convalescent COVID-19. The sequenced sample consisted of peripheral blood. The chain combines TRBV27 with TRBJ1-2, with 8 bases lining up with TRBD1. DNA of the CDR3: TGTGCCAGCAGGTTACAGGGGGGTTATGGCTACACCTTC. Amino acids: CASRLQGGYGYTF.